This TCR beta chain was profiled in a study of metastatic and nonmetastatic thyroid tumors. The CDR3 is 12 residues long. The germline V gene encodes CDR1 LNHDA and CDR2 SQIVND (reference sequence). V lost 8 bases to trimming and J lost 1 base, with 6 bases between them. Until they underwent thyroid surgery, no patient had received any treatment. TCRdb re-called the PCR reads via MiXCR. The profile shows roughly 13,000 clones, 20% to 30% of them singletons. There are many counts of this clone. Within the sample, other DNA sequences also encode this same CDR3. V gene TRBV19 combines with J gene TRBJ1-5; D is unclear. This sequence was found in a female donor with papillary thyroid cancer or a benign thyroid nodule (not recorded which). Some clones in this sample may be carry-over from other donors' samples. Sequencing was carried out using tumor tissue. This CDR3 is CASGQSNQPQHF. For the CDR3, the DNA is TGTGCCAGTGGTCAGAGCAATCAGCCCCAGCATTTT.